The 18 T cell receptor beta chains presented below share a single source sample, sequenced in a study of T-cell reconstitution after alpha-beta-depleted transplantation in children. A TCRbeta library incorporating unique molecular identifiers was prepared. From the PCR reads, TCRdb called clonotypes with MiXCR, one entry per CDR3 protein. The sample carries approximately 390,000 distinct CDR3 sequences, 9.5% to 13% recorded once. The source material was PBMCs from the stem cell graft donor, sampled from the stem cell graft. These receptors all come from a human donor who donated a stem cell graft to a child with acute myeloid leukemia.

This sequence joins TRBV21-1 and TRBJ1-3. TRBV21-1 is shown as a pseudogene. The length of the CDR3 is 15 residues. The CDR3 loop is CASSGRGPSGNTIYF. DNA for the CDR3: TGTGCCAGCAGCGGACGTGGGCCATCTGGAAACACCATATATTTT.

This clonotype has at least ten counts. The chain links TRBV7-3 to TRBJ2-1; 11 bases are a match to TRBD2. The trim removed 3 bases at V and 3 bases at J, leaving 16 bases unmatched. The germline V gene encodes CDR1 SGHTA and CDR2 FQGTGA. This CDR3 region has 20 residues. The CDR3, as DNA: TGTGCCAGCAGCTTCCCTCCTACTAGCGGGAGAGCCCTGATCTACAATGAGCAGTTCTTC. This sequence encodes CASSFPPTSGRALIYNEQFF.

The rearrangement uses TRBV12-3 or TRBV12-4 and TRBJ2-1; D perhaps matches TRBD2 (6 bases). The CDR3 loop spans 14 amino acids. V lost 5 bases, J lost 5 bases, and 13 bases lay in between. CDR3 region: CASSVSGDHNEQFF. DNA for the CDR3: TGTGCCAGCAGTGTCTCGGGAGACCACAATGAGCAGTTCTTC.

This clonotype was counted between two and nine times. The genes are TRBV5-1 and TRBJ2-1; 7 bases are shared with TRBD2. Germline CDR1 reads SGHRS; CDR2 reads YFSETQ. The CDR3 is made up of 16 amino acids. The V gene end was trimmed by 4 bases and the J gene end by 7 bases; junction bases not matched to a gene: 14. The CDR3 region has the DNA TGCGCCAGCAGCCGAATGGGGGGGGTAGTGCGTAATGAGCAGTTCTTC. Protein sequence: CASSRMGGVVRNEQFF.

This clonotype was observed many times. This sequence joins TRBV29-1 and TRBJ2-1; maybe TRBD1 (5 bases). This CDR3 is 12 amino acids long. From germline, CDR1 is SQVTM and CDR2 ANQGSEA. Trimming shortened V by 7 bases and J by 9 bases, and 16 bases separated the two germline ends. The CDR3 spells CSATTEIGEQFF. CDR3 DNA sequence: TGCAGCGCTACGACAGAGATTGGTGAGCAGTTCTTC.

In this sample, this clonotype turned up a few times. The chain is built from TRBV20-1 and TRBJ2-1; D gene ambiguous. This CDR3 is built from 11 residues. From germline, CDR1 is DFQATT and CDR2 SNEGSKA (reference sequence). Trimming took off 3 bases at V and 13 bases at J, with 13 bases between the two ends. CDR3 sequence: CSASWSSRQFF. CDR3 nucleotide sequence: TGCAGTGCTAGCTGGAGCAGTAGACAGTTCTTC.

This clonotype was seen a handful of times. The CDR3 sequence: CASSYWRAITGELFF. The CDR3 DNA follows: TGTGCCAGCAGTTATTGGAGGGCCATCACCGGGGAGCTGTTTTTT. The chain joins TRBV6-5 to TRBJ2-2, with a possible D match to TRBD2 (6 bases). V gave up 3 bases and J gave up 4 bases, with 12 bases separating them. There are 15 residues in the CDR3. Germline V gene data show CDR1 as MNHEY and CDR2 as SVGAGI.

This rearrangement joins TRBV15 to TRBJ2-3, with 7 bases matching TRBD2. The CDR3 extends over 17 amino acids. The V segment lost 1 base and the J segment 1 base; nucleotides outside the gene matches: 8. The germline V gene has CDR1 LNHNV and CDR2 YYDKDF (reference sequence). The CDR3: CATSRAGGSLGTDTQYF. Written as DNA, the CDR3 is TGTGCCACCAGCAGAGCCGGCGGGAGCTTGGGCACAGATACGCAGTATTTT.

The rearrangement uses TRBV4-3 and TRBJ2-7; 7 positions match TRBD2. CDR3 length: 14 amino acids. With V trimmed by 4 bases and J by 0 bases, 3 bases remained unmatched. Germline V gene lookup returns CDR1 LGHNA and CDR2 YSLEER. As DNA, the CDR3 is TGCGCCAGCAGCCCGACTAGCAGCTCCTACGAGCAGTACTTC. Amino acid sequence: CASSPTSSSYEQYF.

This clonotype was detected a few times. The chain links TRBV29-1 to TRBJ2-1; 7 nucleotides line up with TRBD1. V dropped 5 bases and J dropped 0; count of bases not matched to a gene: 4. This CDR3 region has 14 residues. Looked up from germline, CDR1 is SQVTM and CDR2 is ANQGSEA. CDR3 amino acids: CSVPYRGSYNEQFF. In DNA form, the CDR3 reads TGCAGCGTTCCGTACAGGGGCTCCTACAATGAGCAGTTCTTC.

The J gene is TRBJ2-5, the V gene TRBV4-1; 10 bases are shared with TRBD2. The CDR3 contains 16 residues. Trimming took 1 base from V and 3 from J; bases not matched to a gene: 5. Germline V CDR1 and CDR2: MGHRA, YSYEKL. The CDR3 is CASSQVQRGGEETQYF. The CDR3 coding sequence is TGCGCCAGCAGCCAAGTCCAGCGGGGGGGCGAAGAGACCCAGTACTTC.

This clonotype was counted between two and nine times. The chain joins TRBV5-1 to TRBJ1-2, with TRBD1 matching over 10 bases. The V gene's germline CDR1 is SGHRS and CDR2 YFSETQ. The CDR3 totals 14 residues. The ends lost 4 bases at V and 8 bases at J; junction bases unmatched: 8. In DNA, the CDR3 is TGCGCCAGCAGCCCCATCGACAGGGGGCGCGGCTACACCTTC. It translates to CASSPIDRGRGYTF.

V usage is TRBV13 and J usage is TRBJ2-1; the match to TRBD2 covers 13 bases. The ends lost 4 bases at V and 4 bases at J; junction bases unmatched: 7. The CDR3 totals 17 residues. The V gene's germline CDR1 is PRHDT and CDR2 FYEKMQ (reference sequence). CDR3 nucleotides: TGTGCCAGCAGCTCTGAGGGACTAGCGGGATTTTACAATGAGCAGTTCTTC. It is translated as CASSSEGLAGFYNEQFF. The variable domain in full, with the rest retrieved from reference TRBV13 and TRBJ2-1, is AAGVIQSPRHLIKEKRETATLKCYPIPRHDTVYWYQQGPGQDPQFLISFYEKMQSDKGSIPDRFSAQQFSDYHSELNMSSLELGDSALYFCASSSEGLAGFYNEQFFGPGTRLTVL.

The sample holds many counts of this clonotype. The chain uses TRBV9 and TRBJ2-7; D may be TRBD1 or TRBD2 (5 bases each). The CDR3 totals 14 residues. Trimming took off 1 base at V and 1 base at J, with 9 bases between the two ends. Germline loops: CDR1 SGDLS, CDR2 YYNGEE. CDR3 in DNA: TGTGCCAGCAGCGTACAGGGAGAGTCCTACGAGCAGTACTTC. Its protein product is CASSVQGESYEQYF.

This chain uses TRBV15 with TRBJ2-7, with D possibly being TRBD1 or TRBD2 (5 bases each). From germline, CDR1 is LNHNV and CDR2 YYDKDF (reference sequence). CDR3 size: 15 residues. Trimming removed 1 base at V and 3 bases at J, with 13 bases between. The CDR3 sequence: CATSRGAGAGYEQYF. CDR3 in DNA: TGTGCCACCAGCAGAGGGGCCGGGGCCGGCTACGAGCAGTACTTC.

This clonotype appeared a few times. This chain joins TRBV27 and TRBJ2-7; maybe TRBD1 (6 bases). Trimming took off 4 bases at V and 6 bases at J, with 13 bases between the two ends. The CDR3 has 13 amino acids. CDR1 and CDR2 from the germline V gene are MNHEY and SMNVEV (reference sequence). The CDR3 is CASSYTGIREQYF. CDR3 coding DNA: TGTGCCAGCAGTTACACAGGGATTCGCGAGCAGTACTTC.

The table lists this clonotype with many counts. This chain links TRBV6-4 with TRBJ2-3; TRBD2 matches 8 bases. Germline V gene data show CDR1 as MRHNA and CDR2 as SNTAGT. The CDR3 is 15 residues long. V shed 0 bases, J shed 1 base, and the junction held 0 bases outside the gene matches. The CDR3 DNA sequence: TGTGCCAGCAGTGACTCGCGGGGGGGCACAGATACGCAGTATTTT. This encodes CASSDSRGGTDTQYF.

The chain carries TRBV12-3 or TRBV12-4 and TRBJ2-1; tentative D call: TRBD2 (6 bases). This CDR3 is built from 16 residues. Trimming shortened V by 0 bases and J by 6 bases, and 15 bases separated the two germline ends. CDR3 coding DNA: TGTGCCAGCAGTTTAGCGCTGAGGGGACTCGGCAATGAGCAGTTCTTC. Protein product: CASSLALRGLGNEQFF.